This T cell receptor beta chain was sequenced during a study of cytomegalovirus exposure and HLA in healthy donors. The PCR was carried out with 60 Vbeta primers and 13 Jbeta primers. The repertoire was sequenced with immunoSEQ multiplex PCR; TCRdb's copy has only in-frame clones and lacks some. The table lists under 150,000 clones, around two thirds of them singletons, with just under 9.5% in the top ten. CDR1 is LNHDA, CDR2 SQIVND, per germline (reference sequence). This CDR3 spans 19 amino acids. About this clone itself: One junction end does not reproduce the germline sequence, and a read error may be involved.

It was healthy bone marrow donors who served as donors. The clonotype comes from a woman in her forties in good health and CMV-seropositive. The chain has TRBV19 and TRBJ2-2, with TRBD2 matching 11 bases. Sequenced input: PBMCs. The DNA for the CDR3 is TGTGCCAGTAGTATAGGTAGTGAACTAGCGGGAGAGTGGACCGGGGAGCTGCTTTTT. Translation gives CASSIGSELAGEWTGELLF. Supplemented by reference TRBV19 and TRBJ2-2, the full variable domain reads DGGITQSPKYLFRKEGQNVTLSCEQNLNHDAMYWYRQDPGQGLRLIYYSQIVNDFQKGDIAEGYSVSREKKESFPLTVTSAQKNPTAFYLCASSIGSELAGEWTGELLFGEGSRLTVL.